Below, 20 T cell receptor beta chains from the same sample are listed, as sequenced in a study of cytomegalovirus exposure and HLA in healthy donors (dated by TCRdb to about 2017). The receptor library was made with the immunoSEQ multiplex PCR assay. For the multiplex PCR, a mixture combining 60 forward primers for TCR Vbeta segments and 13 reverse primers for TCR Jbeta segments was used. The clones in this table, taken by TCRdb from immuneACCESS, are in-frame only. Not every clone is retained; where verified, under half of the shortfall comes from an unresolved V gene, and the cause of the rest is unknown. The sample data list 150,000 or so clones, and 75% to 80% of these were observed just once. The ten most abundant clones make up 1.5% to 2% of the sample. Source material: PBMCs. Receptors originate from a female donor in good health and CMV-seronegative.

This clone was detected only a few times. The chain links TRBV5-6 to TRBJ2-1; D gene ambiguous. CDR3 length: 12 amino acids. The V gene's germline CDR1 is SGHDT and CDR2 YYEEEE. Trimming took off 2 bases at V and 8 bases at J, with 8 bases between the two ends. The chain's CDR3 is CASSLTQYEQFF. The CDR3 DNA sequence: TGTGCCAGCAGCTTAACCCAGTATGAGCAGTTCTTC.

The rearrangement joins TRBV14 to TRBJ1-3; no clear D gene. Germline V lookup: CDR1 SGHDN, CDR2 FVKESK. V lost 1 base and J lost 3, with 4 bases in between. The CDR3 is 13 amino acids. The CDR3 loop reads CASSQVNGNTIYF. In DNA, the CDR3 is TGTGCCAGCAGCCAAGTAAATGGAAACACCATATATTTT.

The gene calls are TRBV11-2 and TRBJ2-5, with D perhaps TRBD2 (5 bases). Per germline, CDR1 SGHAT and CDR2 FQNNGV. The CDR3 length is 15 residues. V gave up 3 bases and J gave up 5 bases, with 16 bases separating them. CDR3 nucleotide sequence: TGTGCCAGCAGCTTTGTGGGAGACACCGGGGAGACCCAGTACTTC. This encodes CASSFVGDTGETQYF.

The rearrangement joins TRBV6-1 to TRBJ1-2; a weak D match, TRBD1 (5 bases). Germline assignment: CDR1 MNHNS and CDR2 SASEGT. Deletions cut 5 bases from V and 0 bases from J, with 13 bases between. The CDR3 totals 15 residues. In nucleotides, the CDR3 is TGTGCCAGCAGTTTTACGGAGACAGCTAACTATGGCTACACCTTC. Its protein is CASSFTETANYGYTF.

CDR3 in DNA: TGTGCTAGTGGTTTGGGACAGGGGGACACTGAAGCTTTCTTT. It specifies CASGLGQGDTEAFF. The chain links TRBV12-5 to TRBJ1-1; 9 nucleotides agree with TRBD1. Unmatched junction bases numbered 0, after V lost 1 base and J lost 3 bases. CDR1 is LGHNT, CDR2 FRNRAP, per germline. The CDR3 loop spans 14 amino acids.

The J gene is TRBJ2-1, the V gene TRBV6-1; TRBD2 matches 8 bases. V shed 1 base and J 0 bases; nucleotides not matched to a gene: 14. CDR1 and CDR2 from the germline V gene are MNHNS and SASEGT. The CDR3 totals 20 residues. CDR3: CASSEVRGLARSVSYNEQFF. The CDR3 nucleotides are TGTGCCAGCAGTGAAGTCCGTGGACTAGCCCGTTCCGTCTCCTACAATGAGCAGTTCTTC.

The genes are TRBV14 and TRBJ2-2, with D perhaps matching TRBD1 (5 bases). V lost 0 bases and J lost 7, with 12 bases in between. The CDR3 is made up of 15 amino acids. Per germline, CDR1 SGHDN and CDR2 FVKESK. This CDR3 reads CASSQDIGAFGELFF. The CDR3 region has the DNA TGTGCCAGCAGCCAAGATATAGGGGCTTTCGGGGAGCTGTTTTTT.

This clone was seen more than once but under ten times. The chain employs TRBV6-6 and TRBJ1-2, with 8 bases aligning to TRBD1. Germline values: CDR1 MNHNY, CDR2 SVGAGI (reference sequence). The CDR3 has 14 residues. J lost 4 bases, V lost 6 bases, and 7 bases had no gene match. CDR3: CASRQTTGVYGYTF. CDR3 nucleotides: TGTGCCAGCAGACAAACGACAGGGGTCTATGGCTACACCTTC.

The rearrangement joins TRBV27 to TRBJ1-6, with 9 bases identical to TRBD1. Looked up from germline, CDR1 is MNHEY and CDR2 is SMNVEV (reference sequence). V gave up 7 bases and J gave up 9 bases; unmatched junction bases: 7. The CDR3 has 14 residues. CDR3 protein: CASTRQGGLSPLHF. The CDR3 DNA sequence: TGTGCCAGCACTCGACAGGGGGGACTTTCACCCCTCCACTTT.

The chain links TRBV9 to TRBJ2-3; 10 bases are shared with TRBD1. CDR1 is SGDLS and CDR2 is YYNGEE in the germline V gene. V lost 3 bases, J lost 3 bases, and 7 bases stayed unmatched. This CDR3 is 16 amino acids long. This CDR3 reads CASSAIGQGGTDTQYF. The CDR3 nucleotides read TGTGCCAGCAGCGCTATCGGACAGGGGGGTACAGATACGCAGTATTTT.

This chain uses TRBV13 with TRBJ2-3; 11 nucleotides line up with TRBD2. This CDR3 contains 17 residues. Germline V gives CDR1 PRHDT, CDR2 FYEKMQ (reference sequence). Unmatched junction bases numbered 12, after V lost 4 bases and J lost 6 bases. The CDR3 is CASSYTLAGGPGDTQYF. The CDR3 DNA reads TGTGCCAGCAGCTACACCTTAGCGGGAGGGCCAGGTGATACGCAGTATTTT.

This clone was observed at least ten times. This chain connects TRBV4-1 to TRBJ1-5; TRBD1 is a possible D gene (5 bases). The germline gives CDR1 MGHRA, CDR2 YSYEKL. The V gene lost 2 bases and the J gene lost 5 bases, with 10 bases spanning the gap. The CDR3 consists of 14 residues. CDR3 DNA: TGCGCCAGCAGCCAAACTGGGGCGGATCAGCCCCAGCATTTT. The encoded protein is CASSQTGADQPQHF.

This chain uses TRBV19 with TRBJ2-7, with D unresolved. V was trimmed by 6 bases and J by 2 bases, leaving 20 bases between them. The CDR3 sequence is 16 residues long. The V gene's germline CDR1 is LNHDA and CDR2 SQIVND (reference sequence). The CDR3 sequence is CASRPTPGSIAYEQYF. In DNA, the CDR3 is TGTGCCAGTAGACCAACCCCCGGTTCCATCGCCTACGAGCAGTACTTC.

V and J are TRBV10-2 and TRBJ2-3, with no clear D. V gave up 4 bases and J gave up 0 bases, with 8 bases separating them. The germline CDR1 and CDR2 sequences are WSHSY and SAAADI. The CDR3 has 14 residues. DNA of the CDR3: TGCGCCAGCAGTGTCCCGCTAAGCACAGATACGCAGTATTTT. Its protein product is CASSVPLSTDTQYF.

This rearrangement joins TRBV5-1 to TRBJ2-1; D is possibly TRBD1 (6 bases). The V and J ends lost 0 bases and 7 bases respectively, with 8 bases between them. Looked up from germline, CDR1 is SGHRS and CDR2 is YFSETQ. This CDR3 is 13 amino acids long. The chain's CDR3 is CASSLVQGNEQFF. CDR3 sequence (DNA): TGCGCCAGCAGCTTGGTACAGGGAAATGAGCAGTTCTTC.

This sequence joins TRBV19 and TRBJ1-1; unclear D gene. The CDR3 spans 13 residues. The germline V gene encodes CDR1 LNHDA and CDR2 SQIVND (reference sequence). The V end was cut by 7 bases, the J end by 3 bases, with 12 bases between. CDR3 residues: CASTRQRHTEAFF. The CDR3 DNA follows: TGTGCCAGTACTCGGCAGCGACACACTGAAGCTTTCTTT.

The CDR3 DNA sequence: TGTGCCAGCACCCTATCAGGGGGCTCCTACGAGCAGTACTTC. Its translation: CASTLSGGSYEQYF. The V gene is TRBV6-6, the J gene TRBJ2-7, with 7 nucleotides matching TRBD1. Trimming cost V 7 bases and J 0 bases; bases outside gene matches: 6. Germline CDR1 is MNHNY and CDR2 is SVGAGI (reference sequence). The CDR3 runs 14 residues.

This clone showed up just once. The chain employs TRBV6-1 and TRBJ1-2; unclear D gene. The germline CDR1 and CDR2 sequences are MNHNS and SASEGT. The CDR3 is made up of 15 amino acids. V was shortened by 4 bases and J by 2 bases, with 14 bases between the two germline ends. The CDR3 sequence is CASSGLRPLNYGYTF. The CDR3 DNA reads as TGTGCCAGCAGTGGACTCCGGCCCTTGAACTATGGCTACACCTTC.

CDR3 sequence reads: CASSKASGRNTDTQYF. CDR3 DNA: TGTGCCAGCAGCAAAGCTAGCGGGAGAAACACAGATACGCAGTATTTT. The chain uses TRBV5-4 and TRBJ2-3; 10 nucleotides line up with TRBD2. J lost 2 bases, V lost 4 bases, and 7 bases had no gene match. Germline V CDR1 and CDR2: SGHNT, YYREEE (reference sequence). CDR3 length: 16 residues.

To note about this clone: One junction end disagrees with the germline gene, perhaps due to a read error. Other DNA sequences in this specimen translate into the identical CDR3. This chain joins TRBV4-1 and TRBJ1-2; 7 positions match TRBD1. Germline V gene lookup returns CDR1 MGHRA and CDR2 YSYEKL. This CDR3 comprises 16 residues. CDR3 DNA sequence: TGCGCCAGCAGCCAAGAGTCGCAGGGGGTCGCCATTGGCTACACTTTC. This translates into CASSQESQGVAIGYTF.